A selection of T cell receptor beta chains follows, all from one sample in a study of breast tumors, draining lymph nodes, adjacent tissues. TCRdb re-analysed the multiplex PCR reads in MiXCR, keeping a single row per CDR3 protein. The repertoire has 20,000 to 25,000 distinct CDR3 sequences, roughly 50% of them found once; the top ten carry 7.8%. Sequencing input: breast tumor tissue. The receptors derive from a female donor with breast cancer. Some clones in this sample may be carry-over from other donors' samples. Each CDR3 is given without its conserved first and last residue. A clone size is listed for some rows: how often the clone was seen (once, few, many), or a class if it is expanded.

abundance: .
v_gene: TRBV7-2
CDR3aa: ASSLTSGGLFQPQH

abundance: medium-sized
v_gene: TRBV15
CDR3aa: ATSRDSGRYGYT

abundance: .
v_gene: TRBV19
CDR3aa: ASSIGTSGLEQY

abundance: once
v_gene: TRBV6-1
CDR3aa: ASSEEAGGYEQY

abundance: many
v_gene: TRBV5-8
CDR3aa: ASSRDSSGNTIY

abundance: .
v_gene: TRBV11-3
CDR3aa: ASSLEGAGLAGGPISGANVLT

abundance: .
v_gene: TRBV5-1
CDR3aa: ASNSGTSGLEQY

abundance: .
v_gene: TRBV14
CDR3aa: ASSLNFGRARELF

abundance: .
v_gene: TRBV12-3/TRBV12-4
CDR3aa: ASSPGGGNQPQH

abundance: many
v_gene: TRBV20-1
CDR3aa: SAWTSQAPGEQF

abundance: many
v_gene: TRBV10-3
CDR3aa: AISEAASGSYNEQF

abundance: once
v_gene: TRBV5-6
CDR3aa: ASSSRVSGYT

abundance: .
v_gene: TRBV11-3
CDR3aa: ASRSNRGMICEQY

abundance: many
v_gene: TRBV20-1
CDR3aa: SARSTLAAYNEQF

abundance: .
v_gene: TRBV7-8
CDR3aa: ASSLDGKYTDTQY

abundance: medium-sized
v_gene: TRBV7-8
CDR3aa: ASSLGIRSFSGYT

abundance: medium-sized
v_gene: TRBV7-9
CDR3aa: ASSPRQGSADTQY

abundance: .
v_gene: TRBV20-1
CDR3aa: SAKLAGEVADTQY

abundance: .
v_gene: TRBV9
CDR3aa: ASSVYGTAGDSYGYT

abundance: many
v_gene: TRBV6-5
CDR3aa: ASRGLAGPAEQF

abundance: .
v_gene: TRBV20-1
CDR3aa: SASDDRGEPYNSPLH

abundance: .
v_gene: TRBV4-1
CDR3aa: ASSREQGGTQY

abundance: many
v_gene: TRBV30
CDR3aa: AWSVPLLAKYEQY

abundance: many
v_gene: TRBV6-5
CDR3aa: ASSHEFRGANGYT

abundance: .
v_gene: TRBV19
CDR3aa: ASRGQGLPYNEQF